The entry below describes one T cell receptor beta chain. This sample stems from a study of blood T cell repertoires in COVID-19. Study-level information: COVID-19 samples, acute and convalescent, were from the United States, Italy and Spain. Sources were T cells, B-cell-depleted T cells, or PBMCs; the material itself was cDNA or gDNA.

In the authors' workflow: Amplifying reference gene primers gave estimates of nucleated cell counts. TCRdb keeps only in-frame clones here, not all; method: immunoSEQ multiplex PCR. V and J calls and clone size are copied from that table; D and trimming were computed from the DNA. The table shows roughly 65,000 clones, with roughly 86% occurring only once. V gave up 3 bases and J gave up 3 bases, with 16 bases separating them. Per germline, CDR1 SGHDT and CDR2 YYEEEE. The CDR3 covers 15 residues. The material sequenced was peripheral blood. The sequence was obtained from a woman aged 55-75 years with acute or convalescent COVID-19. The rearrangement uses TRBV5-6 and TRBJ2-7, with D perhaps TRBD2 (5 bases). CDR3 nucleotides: TGTGCCAGCAGCTCCTCGGGGTTCCTGGTCTACGAGCAGTACTTC. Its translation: CASSSSGFLVYEQYF.